This T cell receptor (beta chain) comes out of a study of cytomegalovirus exposure and HLA in healthy donors. The CDR3 has 14 amino acids. The J segment lost 7 bases and the V segment lost 7 bases, leaving 7 bases of the junction unmatched. Germline CDR1 and CDR2: SNHLY and FYNNEI. Amplification used 60 Vbeta primers and 13 Jbeta primers. Generated by immunoSEQ multiplex PCR, the TCRdb table keeps only in-frame clones and is missing some. The sample has about 200,000 clones; about 80% are singletons. A note on this clone: What it binds is unknown.

Broader study findings: Most TCR beta V segments were productive about 90% or about 30% of the time in an earlier analysis. Analyses of presence/absence relied on an assumption of roughly uniform sequencing depth across donors. The study found most TCR sequences rare, yet found some public TCRs in many donors.

Sequenced sample: PBMCs. This sequence joins TRBV2 and TRBJ1-4; TRBD1 aligns across 9 bases. The clonotype originates from a man aged 40-49 years in good health and CMV-seropositive. CDR3 sequence: CASKTTGGGEKLFF. CDR3 sequence (DNA): TGTGCCAGCAAAACAACAGGGGGCGGTGAAAAACTGTTTTTT.